This is a list of T cell receptor beta chains from one sample in a study of cytomegalovirus exposure and HLA in healthy donors. The assay was immunoSEQ multiplex PCR, and TCRdb's table has in-frame clones only and misses some. The data contain 140,000 to 150,000 clones, around a tenth of them singletons. The sample taken for sequencing was PBMCs. These receptors came from a male donor in good health and CMV-seronegative. The CDR3 runs from the conserved cysteine through the conserved F or W. Fields, in order: D gene, J gene, clone size, V gene, CDR3 DNA, CDR3 protein. A D gene is named only where the DNA matches it firmly. Expanded clones get a size class; other rows say once, few or many, or leave the size out.

>TRBD2|TRBJ2-1|few|TRBV25-1
TGTGCCAGCTTAGCGGGGGGGGGCAATGAGCAGTTCTTC
CASLAGGGNEQFF
>TRBD1|TRBJ1-4|NA|TRBV5-4
TGTGCCAGCAGGCCCTGGACAGGGGATGAAAAACTGTTTTTT
CASRPWTGDEKLFF
>NA|TRBJ1-5|NA|TRBV7-2
TGTGCCAGCAGCTCGCTCGGCGGGCAGAATCAGCCCCAGCATTTT
CASSSLGGQNQPQHF
>NA|TRBJ1-3|few|TRBV11-2
TGTGCCAGCAGACCTACACAGGGTAGCTCTGGAAACACCATATATTTT
CASRPTQGSSGNTIYF
>TRBD1|TRBJ1-2|NA|TRBV11-2
TGTGCCAGCAGCTTAAACAGGGGTGGCTACACCTTC
CASSLNRGGYTF
>TRBD1|TRBJ1-4|NA|TRBV5-1
TGCGCCAGCAGAGCCAGGGGGGATGAAAAACTGTTTTTT
CASRARGDEKLFF
>NA|TRBJ2-7|few|TRBV27
TGTGCCAGCAGTTTTGGACACTCCTACGAGCAGTACTTC
CASSFGHSYEQYF
>NA|TRBJ2-7|few|TRBV20-1
TGCAGTGCTCTTGACTTCTACGAGCAGTACTTC
CSALDFYEQYF
>TRBD1|TRBJ2-7|NA|TRBV7-8
TGTGCCAGCAGCTTGCGGACAGGAGAGACCTACGAGCAGTACTTC
CASSLRTGETYEQYF
>NA|TRBJ2-3|NA|TRBV19
TGTGCCAGTAGTTCGACATTAAGCACAGATACGCAGTATTTT
CASSSTLSTDTQYF
>TRBD2|TRBJ2-3|NA|TRBV28
TGTGCCAGCAGCCCAATAGCGGGAGGGCCCTTTCATACGCAGTATTTT
CASSPIAGGPFHTQYF